The present entry profiles one TCR beta chain with its context. This record belongs to a study of OX40 agonist ivuxolimab in advanced cancers. About the research overall: Partial response was recorded in three patients: one hepatocellular carcinoma and two cutaneous melanoma cases.

TCRdb keeps only in-frame clones here, not all; method: immunoSEQ multiplex PCR. The data contain some 37,000 clones, 65% to 80% of them seen just once; the ten biggest clones take up over 8.5%. Sequencing was performed on CD4+ or CD8+ T cells sorted from blood, taken in a trial of the OX40 agonist ivuxolimab. This clonotype was sampled from an adult with an advanced solid tumor such as melanoma, head and neck, liver or kidney cancer.

The CDR3 protein is CASSPGTQYNSPLHF. Written as DNA, the CDR3 is TGCGCCAGCAGCCCCGGGACGCAGTATAATTCACCCCTCCACTTT. This chain connects TRBV5-1 to TRBJ1-6; a weak D match, TRBD1 (5 bases). Trimming removed 4 bases at V and 4 bases at J, with 12 bases between. Germline V lookup: CDR1 SGHRS, CDR2 YFSETQ. This CDR3 has 15 residues.